The 23 T cell receptor beta chains below come from one sample, sequenced in a study of shared T cell receptors in the human thymus (dated by TCRdb to 2020 to 2023). Receptors were amplified or captured by the immunoSEQ multiplex PCR assay. TCRdb carries this immuneACCESS record with in-frame sequences only. Its versions omit some clonotypes, under half of them owing to an unresolved V gene in the studies checked, with the rest unexplained. This sample gives 55,000 to 75,000 clones in total; about 96% of them show up just once. The ten largest clones capture approximately 0.03% of the sample. Material for sequencing was thymocytes. These receptors were taken from a human donor.

This chain joins TRBV18 and TRBJ2-7, with D possibly called TRBD1 or TRBD2 (6 bases each). V was trimmed by 6 bases and J by 2 bases, leaving 17 bases between them. There are 15 residues in the CDR3. The germline V gene encodes CDR1 KGHSH and CDR2 LQKENI. The CDR3 DNA sequence: TGTGCCAGCTCGCAATTGGGGGGCCTGGCCTACGAGCAGTACTTC. The encoded protein is CASSQLGGLAYEQYF.

The rearrangement links TRBV5-8 to TRBJ1-3; D gene unclear. The CDR3 length is 14 residues. CDR1 is SGHTS and CDR2 is YDEGEE in the germline V gene. V gave up 4 bases and J gave up 4 bases, with 12 bases separating them. The DNA of the CDR3 is TGTGCCAGCAGCCGGTGCAAGGGAGGAAACACCATATATTTT. This gives the protein CASSRCKGGNTIYF.

The chain links TRBV4-3 to TRBJ2-7, with 8 positions matching TRBD2. The V gene end was trimmed by 4 bases and the J gene end by 3 bases; junction bases not matched to a gene: 17. The CDR3 extends over 18 amino acids. Germline V lookup: CDR1 LGHNA, CDR2 YSLEER. The CDR3 nucleotides read TGCGCCAGCAGCCGGGGCGATCGGGGGGGATCCTTTAACTACGAGCAGTACTTC. This encodes CASSRGDRGGSFNYEQYF.

The chain joins TRBV7-9 to TRBJ2-1; 7 positions agree with TRBD2. Germline CDR1 reads SEHNR; CDR2 reads FQNEAQ (reference sequence). The CDR3 has 15 residues. V was clipped by 5 bases and J by 6 bases; unmatched bases: 10. CDR3 sequence reads: CASSLRLAAGNEQFF. CDR3 DNA: TGTGCCAGCAGCCTCCGGCTAGCGGCCGGCAATGAGCAGTTCTTC.

The chain employs TRBV11-3 and TRBJ2-2; 7 nucleotides match TRBD2. This CDR3 region has 13 residues. Germline lookup yields CDR1 SGHNT and CDR2 YENEEA. Unmatched junction bases numbered 0, after V lost 2 bases and J lost 6 bases. The CDR3 loop reads CASSLTSAGELFF. As DNA, the CDR3 is TGTGCCAGCAGCTTAACTAGCGCCGGGGAGCTGTTTTTT.

The V gene is TRBV4-2, the J gene TRBJ2-1; 10 positions agree with TRBD1. The J segment lost 8 bases and the V segment lost 0 bases, leaving 4 bases of the junction unmatched. The CDR3 contains 15 residues. CDR1 LGHNA and CDR2 YNFKEQ come from the germline V gene. The DNA for the CDR3 is TGTGCCAGCAGCCAAGATACGACAGGGGGCGATGAGCAGTTCTTC. Its protein is CASSQDTTGGDEQFF.

The chain joins TRBV5-1 to TRBJ1-1, with 10 bases fitting TRBD1. Trimming at V came to 1 base and at J to 0 bases, leaving 9 bases not matched to a gene. Germline CDR1 is SGHRS and CDR2 is YFSETQ. CDR3 length: 18 residues. This chain's CDR3 is CASSLNPDRGAMNTEAFF. CDR3 coding DNA: TGCGCCAGCAGCTTGAACCCGGACAGGGGGGCCATGAACACTGAAGCTTTCTTT.

The gene calls are TRBV9 and TRBJ2-1; 9 bases agree with TRBD1. This CDR3 is built from 16 residues. Germline values: CDR1 SGDLS, CDR2 YYNGEE. The V segment lost 4 bases and the J segment 2 bases; nucleotides outside the gene matches: 7. The CDR3 DNA is TGTGCCAGCAGCTTAACAGGGGGCGCAACCTACAATGAGCAGTTCTTC. It codes for CASSLTGGATYNEQFF.

This chain uses TRBV7-2 with TRBJ2-7; weak D call: TRBD1 (5 bases). Germline V gives CDR1 SGHTA, CDR2 FQGNSA. V dropped 2 bases and J dropped 0 bases, with 11 bases sitting between them. The CDR3 extends over 15 amino acids. In nucleotides, the CDR3 is TGTGCCAGCAGCTTACGGACAAGGAGCTCCTACGAGCAGTACTTC. Its translation is CASSLRTRSSYEQYF.

This clone appeared a single time. This chain connects TRBV10-3 to TRBJ1-3; 7 bases fit TRBD1. V was clipped by 10 bases and J by 0 bases; unmatched bases: 9. Germline V gives CDR1 ENHRY, CDR2 SYGVKD. This CDR3 spans 15 amino acids. CDR3 bases: TGTGCCACCCACGGACAGGAAGGCTCTGGAAACACCATATATTTT. It codes for CATHGQEGSGNTIYF.

The chain carries TRBV18 and TRBJ1-6; TRBD1 aligns across 8 bases. This CDR3 region has 15 residues. Per the germline V gene, CDR1 is KGHSH and CDR2 is LQKENI. Trimming at V came to 1 base and at J to 10 bases, leaving 6 bases not matched to a gene. CDR3 in DNA: TGTGCCAGCTCACCACAGGACAGGGTTTACTCACCCCTCCACTTT. Protein sequence: CASSPQDRVYSPLHF.

The chain links TRBV5-1 to TRBJ1-1, with a weak D call TRBD1 (6 bases). In germline, CDR1 is SGHRS, CDR2 YFSETQ. The ends were cut back, 4 bases at V and 3 bases at J, with 19 bases in the middle. CDR3 length: 16 residues. This chain's CDR3 is CASSIRRDTDYTEAFF. CDR3 DNA: TGCGCCAGCAGCATCCGGAGGGACACCGACTACACTGAAGCTTTCTTT.

The V gene is TRBV5-1, the J gene TRBJ2-1; 7 bases align to TRBD1. Germline V CDR1 and CDR2: SGHRS, YFSETQ. V shed 5 bases, J shed 4 bases, and the junction held 12 bases outside the gene matches. The CDR3 spans 16 residues. The CDR3 coding sequence is TGCGCCAGCAGACAGGGGAATTCCACCCCTTACAATGAGCAGTTCTTC. Protein product: CASRQGNSTPYNEQFF.

V and J are TRBV27 and TRBJ1-2; possible D gene TRBD1, 6 bases. Trimming took 4 bases from V and 7 from J, leaving 19 bases between them. Germline V gives CDR1 MNHEY, CDR2 SMNVEV (reference sequence). The CDR3 has 15 amino acids. The CDR3 DNA follows: TGTGCCAGCAGTTCTAACCTCGACAGGCTTGGTGGCTACACCTTC. Its protein is CASSSNLDRLGGYTF.

V usage is TRBV23-1 and J usage is TRBJ1-1, with D possibly TRBD1 on 5 matching bases. TRBV23-1 is an ORF, with its function uncertain. There are 16 residues in the CDR3. V was cut by 6 bases and J by 6 bases, with 23 bases left in between. CDR3 bases: TGCGCCAGCAGCGGGGCTAGTGGGTCAAGACACGCTGAAGCTTTCTTT. Amino acids: CASSGASGSRHAEAFF.

V usage is TRBV15 and J usage is TRBJ1-1, with D unclear. The CDR3 covers 19 residues. The V gene lost 0 bases and the J gene lost 3 bases, with 23 bases spanning the gap. The germline CDR1 and CDR2 sequences are LNHNV and YYDKDF (reference sequence). The CDR3 DNA sequence: TGTGCCACCAGCAGAGATTATGCGGGCGGAGGGCGCGGGGACACTGAAGCTTTCTTT. This gives the protein CATSRDYAGGGRGDTEAFF.

This clone is a singleton in its sample. The junction departs from germline at one end; a sequencing error may be responsible. V and J are TRBV6-6 and TRBJ1-1, with D tentatively TRBD1 (6 bases). Germline loops: CDR1 MNHNY, CDR2 SVGAGI (reference sequence). The CDR3 extends over 11 amino acids. The CDR3 is CASRGDTEAFF. The CDR3 coding sequence is TGTGCCAGCAGGGGGGACACAGAAGCTTTCTTT.

CDR3 sequence: CASSQVGRNKKGTEAFF. The CDR3 coding sequence is TGTGCCAGCAGCCAAGTGGGACGAAACAAAAAGGGCACTGAAGCTTTCTTT. The chain links TRBV14 to TRBJ1-1; weak D call: TRBD1 (5 bases). The CDR3 totals 17 residues. Germline V lookup: CDR1 SGHDN, CDR2 FVKESK. V was clipped by 1 base and J by 4 bases, with 19 bases between them.

The chain has TRBV6-1 and TRBJ2-5, with D uncertain. The J call is doubtful: the DNA matches TRBJ2-7 better. Germline-derived CDR1 and CDR2 are MNHNS and SASEGT. The CDR3 is 17 amino acids. As DNA, the CDR3 is TGTGCCAGCAGTGAAAGTGGGCGTAAGGGCCCCACCTACGAGCAGTACTTC. Its translation is CASSESGRKGPTYEQYF.

The rearrangement joins TRBV28 to TRBJ1-2; 9 positions match TRBD1. Germline-derived CDR1 and CDR2 are MDHEN and SYDVKM. The CDR3 length is 15 residues. After removal of 2 bases from V and 7 bases from J, the junction contained 8 bases not matched to a gene. The CDR3 nucleotides read TGTGCCAGCAGTTTAGCCCCTACAGGGGGCTCTGGCTACACCTTC. Its translation is CASSLAPTGGSGYTF.

This rearrangement joins TRBV2 to TRBJ2-1, with 14 bases that match TRBD2. CDR3 length equals 18 residues. Per germline, CDR1 SNHLY and CDR2 FYNNEI. The junction had 12 bases not matched to a gene; V was cut back by 8 bases and J by 3 bases. The CDR3 here is CASPKPGLAGASYNEQFF. In DNA form, the CDR3 reads TGTGCCAGCCCAAAGCCGGGACTAGCGGGGGCCAGCTACAATGAGCAGTTCTTC.

The V call is TRBV4-1, the J call TRBJ2-3, with TRBD2 as a possible D gene (6 bases). Germline lookup yields CDR1 MGHRA and CDR2 YSYEKL. Trimming cost V 1 base and J 1 base, with 12 bases left between them. The CDR3 is made up of 16 amino acids. CDR3 DNA sequence: TGCGCCAGCAGCCAAGCGATCTGGAGGGGCACAGATACGCAGTATTTT. Its protein product is CASSQAIWRGTDTQYF.

This sequence joins TRBV7-3 and TRBJ1-2; 7 bases map to TRBD1. The CDR3 consists of 16 residues. The V segment lost 5 bases and the J segment 1 base; nucleotides outside the gene matches: 10. From germline, CDR1 is SGHTA and CDR2 FQGTGA. As DNA, the CDR3 is TGTGCCAGCAGCCTAAGCGGTCCAGGGGGTAACTATGGCTACACCTTC. Translation gives CASSLSGPGGNYGYTF.